This T cell receptor beta chain derives from a study of CD8+CD57+ T cells in acquired aplastic anemia. Study background: Isolated CD4+ and CD8+ cells, once sorted, yielded DNA averaging 3.2 ug. Overall study findings and caveats: CD8+ Simpson's diversity showed no significant patient-control difference. The study identified about 30 CD8+ CDR3 sequences shared by patients and controls.

A remark on this clonotype: Its antigen remains unknown. At one of its ends the junction is not consistent with the germline gene, which may arise from a read error.

CDR1 and CDR2 (germline): SNHLY, FYNNEI. This CDR3 is built from 14 residues. Using genomic DNA as the template, TCR beta VDJ and CDR3 profiling was carried out. MiXCR was run by TCRdb on the reads, yielding one entry per CDR3 protein. The table shows around 180,000 distinct CDR3 sequences, with roughly 50% occurring only once. Flow cytometry had shown expanded CD8+CD57+ cells in the patients chosen for sequencing. Patients had not yet gotten any therapy when their blood was taken for sampling. This chain uses TRBV2 with TRBJ2-1; 9 bases map to TRBD1. The sequenced material came from sorted CD4+, CD8+, or CD8+CD57+ T cells (not recorded which) from PBMCs. This receptor was identified in a human donor with aplastic anemia. In DNA form, the CDR3 reads TGTGCCGGCAGCCACCGGGACAGGGAGGGTGAGCAGTTCTTC. It yields the protein CAGSHRDREGEQFF.